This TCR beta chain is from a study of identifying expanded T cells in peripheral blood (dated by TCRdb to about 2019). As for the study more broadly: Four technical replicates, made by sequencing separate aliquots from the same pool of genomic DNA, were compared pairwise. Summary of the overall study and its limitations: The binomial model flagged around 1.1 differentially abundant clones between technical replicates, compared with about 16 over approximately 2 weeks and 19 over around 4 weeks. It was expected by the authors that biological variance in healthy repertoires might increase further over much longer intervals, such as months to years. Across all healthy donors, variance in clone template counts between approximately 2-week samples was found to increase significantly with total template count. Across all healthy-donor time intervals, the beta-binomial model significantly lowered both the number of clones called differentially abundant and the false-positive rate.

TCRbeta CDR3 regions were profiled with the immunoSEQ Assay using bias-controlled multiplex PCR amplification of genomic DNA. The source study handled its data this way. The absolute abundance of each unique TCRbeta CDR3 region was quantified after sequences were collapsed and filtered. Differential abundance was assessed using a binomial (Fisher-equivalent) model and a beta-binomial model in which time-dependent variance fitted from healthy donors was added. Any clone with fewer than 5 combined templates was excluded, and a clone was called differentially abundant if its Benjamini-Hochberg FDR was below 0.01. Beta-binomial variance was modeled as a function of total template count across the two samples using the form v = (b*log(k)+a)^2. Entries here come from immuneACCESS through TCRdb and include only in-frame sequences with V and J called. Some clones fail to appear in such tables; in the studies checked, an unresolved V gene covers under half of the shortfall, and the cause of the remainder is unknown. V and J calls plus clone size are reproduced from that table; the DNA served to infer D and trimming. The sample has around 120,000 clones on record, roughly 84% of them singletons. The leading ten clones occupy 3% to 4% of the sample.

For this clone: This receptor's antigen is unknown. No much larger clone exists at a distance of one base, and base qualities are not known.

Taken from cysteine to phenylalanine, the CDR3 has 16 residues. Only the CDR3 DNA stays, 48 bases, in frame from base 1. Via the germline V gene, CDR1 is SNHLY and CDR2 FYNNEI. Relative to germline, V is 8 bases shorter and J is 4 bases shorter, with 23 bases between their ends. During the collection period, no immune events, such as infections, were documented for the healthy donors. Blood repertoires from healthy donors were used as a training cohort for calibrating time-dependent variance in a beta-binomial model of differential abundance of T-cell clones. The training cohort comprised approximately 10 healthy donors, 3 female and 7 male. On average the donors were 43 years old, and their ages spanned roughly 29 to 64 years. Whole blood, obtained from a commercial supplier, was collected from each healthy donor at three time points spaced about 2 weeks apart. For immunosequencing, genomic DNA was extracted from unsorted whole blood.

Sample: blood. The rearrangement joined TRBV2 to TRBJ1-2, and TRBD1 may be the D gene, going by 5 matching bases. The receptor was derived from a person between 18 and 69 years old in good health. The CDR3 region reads CASAPVLLPGGYGYTF. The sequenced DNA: TGTGCCAGCGCTCCTGTCCTACTTCCGGGGGGCTATGGCTACACCTTC.